The present TCR beta chain was sequenced within a study of siplizumab effects on memory and regulatory T cells. Trimming left V 5 bases short and J 0 bases short, with 11 bases between. Germline loops: CDR1 LNHDA, CDR2 SQIVND (reference sequence). The CDR3 totals 15 residues. Sequencing was performed with immunoSEQ multiplex PCR; in TCRdb, only in-frame clones are kept and a portion is missing. This sample has about 87,000 clones, with around 90% found just once. The receptor was isolated from a human donor in good health. The sample taken for sequencing was CD4+ T cells sorted from blood. The genes are TRBV19 and TRBJ2-1; D call uncertain. This CDR3 reads CASSEFKTSYNEQFF. CDR3 DNA: TGTGCCAGTAGTGAATTTAAGACCTCCTACAATGAGCAGTTCTTC.